This T cell receptor (beta chain) is from a study of PD-1 blockade in classical Hodgkin lymphoma. At the level of the study: Every 2 weeks, patients had 3 mg/kg nivolumab intravenously.

TCRdb's copy holds only in-frame clones and misses some; the assay was immunoSEQ multiplex PCR. In the table there are more than 40,000 clones, 76% of which are singletons. Every patient had relapsed following autologous stem cell transplantation, and cohorts differed in brentuximab vedotin exposure. Complete response, partial response or progressive disease constituted the best response categories observed. The CDR3 sequence is 14 residues long. In germline, CDR1 is MNHEY, CDR2 SVGAGI. The V end was cut by 8 bases, the J end by 2 bases, with 15 bases between. The sample consisted of peripheral blood mononuclear cells (PBMCs), taken at baseline. The source of this sequence is a human donor with classical Hodgkin lymphoma. This chain connects TRBV6-5 to TRBJ1-2; D remains unclear. CDR3 protein: CASAPVTLNYGYTF. For the CDR3, the DNA is TGTGCCAGCGCACCGGTAACCTTAAACTATGGCTACACCTTC.